Given below is one T cell receptor (beta chain) in context. Antigen: not known. This sample was included in a study of T cell clones after liver transplantation. The overall study: Immunosuppression withdrawal was tried within 2 years after liver transplantation in this trial. Notes on the study in general: Rather than being deleted, graft donor-reactive T cells may have moved into the graft. Low donor cell numbers restricted donor-reactive repertoire measurement in a couple of subjects.

V was clipped by 1 base and J by 0 bases; unmatched bases: 7. This CDR3 is 19 amino acids long. The germline gives CDR1 SGHTA, CDR2 FQGNSA. Data came from immunoSEQ multiplex PCR; TCRdb stores just in-frame clones and leaves some out. The sample has tens of thousands of clones, approximately 77% seen once. The chain combines TRBV7-2 with TRBJ2-3; 13 bases are a match to TRBD2. Sequencing used CD4+ T cells from blood, obtained at the 22-month timepoint. The source of this sequence is a human patient who received a liver transplant. Some of these T cells may belong to the graft donor. The CDR3 spells CASSLVTSGGVLSTDTQYF. The DNA for the CDR3 is TGTGCCAGCAGCTTAGTAACTAGCGGGGGGGTCCTAAGCACAGATACGCAGTATTTT. Full variable domain (remainder filled in from reference TRBV7-2 and TRBJ2-3): GAGVSQSPSNKVTEKGKDVELRCDPISGHTALYWYRQSLGQGLEFLIYFQGNSAPDKSGLPSDRFSAERTGGSVSTLTIQRTQQEDSAVYLCASSLVTSGGVLSTDTQYFGPGTRLTVL.